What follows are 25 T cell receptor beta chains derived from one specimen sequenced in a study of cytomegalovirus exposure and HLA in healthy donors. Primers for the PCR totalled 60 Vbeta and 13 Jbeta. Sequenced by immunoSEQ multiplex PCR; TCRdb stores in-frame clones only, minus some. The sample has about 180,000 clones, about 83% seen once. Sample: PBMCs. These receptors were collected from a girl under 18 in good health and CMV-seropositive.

The CDR3 nucleotides read TGTGCCAGCACTTCCACCCAGGGACAAACCACTGAAGCTTTCTTT. Translation gives CASTSTQGQTTEAFF. This chain links TRBV11-1 with TRBJ1-1, with a possible D match to TRBD1 (6 bases). V gave up 7 bases and J gave up 4 bases, with 19 bases separating them. The CDR3 consists of 15 residues. Germline assignment: CDR1 SGHAT and CDR2 FQDESV (reference sequence). Together with reference TRBV11-1 and TRBJ1-1, the CDR3 gives the full variable domain: EAEVAQSPRYKITEKSQAVAFWCDPISGHATLYWYRQILGQGPELLVQFQDESVVDDSQLPKDRFSAERLKGVDSTLKIQPAELGDSAMYLCASTSTQGQTTEAFFGQGTRLTVV.

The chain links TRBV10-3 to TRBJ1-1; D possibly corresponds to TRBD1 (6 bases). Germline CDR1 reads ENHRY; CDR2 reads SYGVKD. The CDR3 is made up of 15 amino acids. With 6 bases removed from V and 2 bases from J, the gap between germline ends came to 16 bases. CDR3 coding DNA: TGTGCCATCAGGGGGGTGGACAGAGATAACACTGAAGCTTTCTTT. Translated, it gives CAIRGVDRDNTEAFF.

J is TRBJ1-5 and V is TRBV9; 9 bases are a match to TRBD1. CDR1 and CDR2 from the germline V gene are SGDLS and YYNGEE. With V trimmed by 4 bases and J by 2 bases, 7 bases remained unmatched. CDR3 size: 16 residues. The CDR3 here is CASSLTGGSGNQPQHF. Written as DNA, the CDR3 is TGTGCCAGCAGCCTAACAGGGGGCTCGGGCAATCAGCCCCAGCATTTT.

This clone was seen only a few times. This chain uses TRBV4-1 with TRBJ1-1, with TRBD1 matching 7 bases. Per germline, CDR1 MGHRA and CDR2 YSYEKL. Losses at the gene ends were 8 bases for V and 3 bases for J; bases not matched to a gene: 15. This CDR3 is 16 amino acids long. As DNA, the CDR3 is TGCGCCAGCTCCGGGGTACAGGGGTTTAGGGACACTGAAGCTTTCTTT. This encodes CASSGVQGFRDTEAFF.

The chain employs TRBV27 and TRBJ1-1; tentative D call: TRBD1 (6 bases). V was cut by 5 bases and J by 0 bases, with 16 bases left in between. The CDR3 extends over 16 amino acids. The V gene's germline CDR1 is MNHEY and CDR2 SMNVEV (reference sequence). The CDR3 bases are TGTGCCAGCAGTGTTCAGGGGAAACCTTTGAACACTGAAGCTTTCTTT. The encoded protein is CASSVQGKPLNTEAFF.

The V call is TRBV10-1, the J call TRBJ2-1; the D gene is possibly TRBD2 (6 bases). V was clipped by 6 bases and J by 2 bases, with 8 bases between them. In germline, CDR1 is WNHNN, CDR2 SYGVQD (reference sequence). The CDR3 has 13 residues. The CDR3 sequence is CASSREPYNEQFF. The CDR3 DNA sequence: TGCGCCAGCAGCCGGGAGCCCTACAATGAGCAGTTCTTC.

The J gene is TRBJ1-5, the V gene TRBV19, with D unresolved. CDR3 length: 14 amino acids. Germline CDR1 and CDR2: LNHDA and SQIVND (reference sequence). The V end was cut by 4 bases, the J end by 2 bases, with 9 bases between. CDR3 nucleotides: TGTGCCAGTAGTAACACGAGGGGCAATCAGCCCCAGCATTTT. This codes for CASSNTRGNQPQHF.

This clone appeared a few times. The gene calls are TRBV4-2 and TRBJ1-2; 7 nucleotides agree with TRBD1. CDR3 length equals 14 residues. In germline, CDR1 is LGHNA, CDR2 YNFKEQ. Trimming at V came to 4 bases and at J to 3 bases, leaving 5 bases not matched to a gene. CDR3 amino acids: CASSPRQGDYGYTF. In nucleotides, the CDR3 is TGTGCCAGCAGCCCCAGGCAGGGGGACTATGGCTACACCTTC.

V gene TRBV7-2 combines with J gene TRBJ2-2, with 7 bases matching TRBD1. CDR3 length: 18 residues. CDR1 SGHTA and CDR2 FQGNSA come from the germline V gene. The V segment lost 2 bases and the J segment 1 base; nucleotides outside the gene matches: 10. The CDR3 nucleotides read TGTGCCAGCAGCTTACCATCATGGCAGGGGGTGAACACCGGGGAGCTGTTTTTT. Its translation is CASSLPSWQGVNTGELFF.

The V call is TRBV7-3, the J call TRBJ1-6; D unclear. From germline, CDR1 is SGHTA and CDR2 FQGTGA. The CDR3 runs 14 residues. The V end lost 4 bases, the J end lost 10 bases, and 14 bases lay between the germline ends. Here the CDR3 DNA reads TGTGCCAGCAGCTCCTCAGGCGGGAAGTCACCCCTCCACTTT. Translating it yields CASSSSGGKSPLHF.

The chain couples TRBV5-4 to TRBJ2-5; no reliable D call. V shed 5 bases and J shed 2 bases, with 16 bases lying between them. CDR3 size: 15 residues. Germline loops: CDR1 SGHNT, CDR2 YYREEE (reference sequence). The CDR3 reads CASRNPTGSQETQYF. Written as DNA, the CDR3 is TGTGCCAGCAGAAACCCGACTGGATCTCAAGAGACCCAGTACTTC.

CDR3 sequence: CASSLVFGRTSETGELFF. CDR3 DNA: TGTGCCAGCAGCTTAGTTTTTGGCAGGACTAGCGAAACCGGGGAGCTGTTTTTT. J is TRBJ2-2 and V is TRBV7-9; 9 bases are a match to TRBD2. The junction had 11 bases not matched to a gene; V was cut back by 1 base and J by 5 bases. The CDR3 totals 18 residues. Germline assignment: CDR1 SEHNR and CDR2 FQNEAQ (reference sequence).

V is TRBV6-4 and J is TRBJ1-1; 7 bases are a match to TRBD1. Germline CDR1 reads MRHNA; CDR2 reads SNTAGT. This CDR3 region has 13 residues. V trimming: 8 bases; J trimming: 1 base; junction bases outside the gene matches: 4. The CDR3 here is CASATGPNTEAFF. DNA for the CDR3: TGTGCCAGCGCGACAGGGCCGAACACTGAAGCTTTCTTT.

The CDR3 reads CASFPRSRGAPSNEQFF. The CDR3, as DNA: TGCGCCAGCTTCCCACGGAGCCGGGGGGCTCCCTCCAATGAGCAGTTCTTC. The chain joins TRBV5-1 to TRBJ2-1; D might be TRBD2 (7 bases). The CDR3 extends over 17 amino acids. Trimming removed 7 bases at V and 6 bases at J, with 26 bases between. Germline V gives CDR1 SGHRS, CDR2 YFSETQ.

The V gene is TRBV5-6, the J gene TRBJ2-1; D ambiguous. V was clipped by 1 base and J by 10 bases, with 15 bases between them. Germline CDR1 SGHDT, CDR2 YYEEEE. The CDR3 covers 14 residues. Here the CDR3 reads CASSLPTEFVEQFF. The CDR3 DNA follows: TGTGCCAGCAGCTTGCCCACGGAGTTTGTAGAGCAGTTCTTC.

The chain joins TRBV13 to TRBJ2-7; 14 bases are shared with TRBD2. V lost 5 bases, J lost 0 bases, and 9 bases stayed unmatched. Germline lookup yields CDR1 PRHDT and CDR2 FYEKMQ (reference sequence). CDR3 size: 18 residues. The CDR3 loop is CASSGTSGGTFLSYEQYF. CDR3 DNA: TGTGCCAGCAGCGGGACTAGCGGGGGAACGTTCCTCTCCTACGAGCAGTACTTC.

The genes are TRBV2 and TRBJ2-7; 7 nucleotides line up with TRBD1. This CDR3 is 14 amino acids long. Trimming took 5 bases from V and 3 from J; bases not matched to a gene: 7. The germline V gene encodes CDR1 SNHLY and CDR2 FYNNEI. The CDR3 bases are TGTGCCAGCAGTAGAGGGGGCAGTAACTACGAGCAGTACTTC. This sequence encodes CASSRGGSNYEQYF.

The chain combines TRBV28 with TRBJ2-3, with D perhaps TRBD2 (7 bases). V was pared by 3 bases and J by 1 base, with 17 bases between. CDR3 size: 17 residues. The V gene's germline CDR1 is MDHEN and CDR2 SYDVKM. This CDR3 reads CASSFVRGAWGTDTQYF. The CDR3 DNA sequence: TGTGCCAGCAGTTTCGTTCGGGGGGCGTGGGGCACAGATACGCAGTATTTT.

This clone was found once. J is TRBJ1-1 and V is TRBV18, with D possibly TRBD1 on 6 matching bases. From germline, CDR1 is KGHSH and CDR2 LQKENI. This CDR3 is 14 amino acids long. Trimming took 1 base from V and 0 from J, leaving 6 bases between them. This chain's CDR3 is CASSPRQVNTEAFF. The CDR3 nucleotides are TGTGCCAGCTCACCACGACAGGTGAACACTGAAGCTTTCTTT.

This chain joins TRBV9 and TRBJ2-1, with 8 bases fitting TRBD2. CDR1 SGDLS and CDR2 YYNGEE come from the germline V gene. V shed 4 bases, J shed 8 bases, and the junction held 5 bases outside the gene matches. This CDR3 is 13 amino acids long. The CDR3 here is CASSFRGGDEQFF. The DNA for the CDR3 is TGTGCCAGCAGCTTCCGGGGGGGCGATGAGCAGTTCTTC.

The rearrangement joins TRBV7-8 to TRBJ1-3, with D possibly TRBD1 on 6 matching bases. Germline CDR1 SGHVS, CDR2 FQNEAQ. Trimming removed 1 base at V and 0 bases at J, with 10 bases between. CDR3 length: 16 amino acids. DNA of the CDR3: TGTGCCAGCAGCTTAGTCGGGACACGCTCTGGAAACACCATATATTTT. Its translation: CASSLVGTRSGNTIYF. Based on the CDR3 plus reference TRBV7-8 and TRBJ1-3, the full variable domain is GAGVSQSPRYKVAKRGQDVALRCDPISGHVSLFWYQQALGQGPEFLTYFQNEAQLDKSGLPSDRFFAERPEGSVSTLKIQRTQQEDSAVYLCASSLVGTRSGNTIYFGEGSWLTVV.

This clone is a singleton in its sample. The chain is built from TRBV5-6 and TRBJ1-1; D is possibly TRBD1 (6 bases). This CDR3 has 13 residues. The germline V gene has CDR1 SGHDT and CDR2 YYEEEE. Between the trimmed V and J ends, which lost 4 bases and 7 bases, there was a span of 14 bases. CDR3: CASSPMDRNEAFF. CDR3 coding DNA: TGTGCCAGCAGCCCTATGGACAGAAATGAAGCTTTCTTT.

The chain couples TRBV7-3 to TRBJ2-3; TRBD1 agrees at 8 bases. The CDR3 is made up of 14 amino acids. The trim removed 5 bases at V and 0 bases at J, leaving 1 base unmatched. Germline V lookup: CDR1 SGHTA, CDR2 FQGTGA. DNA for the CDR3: TGTGCCAGCAGCCGGACAGGGAGCACAGATACGCAGTATTTT. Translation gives CASSRTGSTDTQYF.

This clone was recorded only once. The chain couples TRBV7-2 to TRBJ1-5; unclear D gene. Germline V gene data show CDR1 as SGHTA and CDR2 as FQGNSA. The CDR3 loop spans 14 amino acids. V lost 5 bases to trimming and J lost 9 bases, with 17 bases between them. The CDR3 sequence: CASSPRGGPRPQHF. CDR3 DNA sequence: TGTGCCAGCAGCCCACGAGGAGGCCCTCGGCCCCAGCATTTT.

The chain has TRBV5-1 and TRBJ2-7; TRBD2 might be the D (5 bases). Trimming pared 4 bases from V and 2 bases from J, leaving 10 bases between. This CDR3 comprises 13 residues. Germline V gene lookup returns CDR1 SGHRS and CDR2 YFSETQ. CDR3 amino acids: CASSLRLTYEQYF. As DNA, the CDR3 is TGCGCCAGCAGCCTCAGACTAACCTACGAGCAGTACTTC.